The clone carrying this T cell receptor (beta chain) was counted a few times. Its antigen remains unidentified. The data belong to a study of cytomegalovirus exposure and HLA in healthy donors. Study-wide points: The study listed 150 to 200 cytomegalovirus-associated TCR beta chains. Earlier results showed most TCR beta V segments being productive about 87% or about 30% of the time. Accurate prediction of HLA-A and HLA-B alleles (for most subjects) was reportedly achieved from TCR beta sequences. With later analysis, a missense DCLRE1C variant became linked to TCR beta V- and J-gene trimming.

The CDR3 totals 13 residues. Germline CDR1 MNHEY, CDR2 SMNVEV (reference sequence). V dropped 3 bases and J dropped 2 bases, with 8 bases sitting between them. A multiplex PCR was run with 60 Vbeta primers and 13 Jbeta primers. Produced via immunoSEQ multiplex PCR; TCRdb's table is partial and in-frame only. The sample has some 80,000 clones, 60% to 85% seen once; the top ten hold 1.5% to 2%. Material: PBMCs. This sequence was found in a man aged 35 to 55 in good health and CMV-seronegative. The chain links TRBV27 to TRBJ2-7; the D gene is possibly TRBD2 (6 bases). The CDR3 DNA sequence: TGTGCCAGCAGTTTCGGACTAACCTACGAGCAGTACTTC. Translation gives CASSFGLTYEQYF.